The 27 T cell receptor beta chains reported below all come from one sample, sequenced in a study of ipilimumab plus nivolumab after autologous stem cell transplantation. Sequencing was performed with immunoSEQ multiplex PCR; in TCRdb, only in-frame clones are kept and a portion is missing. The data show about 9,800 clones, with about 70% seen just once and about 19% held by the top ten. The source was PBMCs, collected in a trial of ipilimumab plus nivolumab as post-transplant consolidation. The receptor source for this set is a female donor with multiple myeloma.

CDR3 sequence reads: CASSLGQLNQPQHF. Written as DNA, the CDR3 is TGTGCCAGCAGTTTGGGACAGCTCAATCAGCCCCAGCATTTT. The chain combines TRBV28 with TRBJ1-5; 7 bases line up with TRBD1. V was clipped by 3 bases and J by 3 bases; unmatched bases: 2. This CDR3 spans 14 amino acids. Germline-derived CDR1 and CDR2 are MDHEN and SYDVKM.

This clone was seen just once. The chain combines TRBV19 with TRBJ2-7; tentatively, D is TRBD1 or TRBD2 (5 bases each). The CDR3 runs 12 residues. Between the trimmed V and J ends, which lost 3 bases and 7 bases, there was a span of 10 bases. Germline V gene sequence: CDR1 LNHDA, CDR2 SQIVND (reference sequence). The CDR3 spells CASSMRGWEQYF. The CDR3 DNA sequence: TGTGCCAGTAGTATGAGGGGTTGGGAGCAGTACTTC.

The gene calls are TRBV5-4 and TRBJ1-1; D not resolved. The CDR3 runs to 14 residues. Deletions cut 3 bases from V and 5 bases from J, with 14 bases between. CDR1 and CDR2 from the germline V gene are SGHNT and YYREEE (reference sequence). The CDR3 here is CASSWTRVGTEAFF. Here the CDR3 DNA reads TGTGCCAGCAGCTGGACCCGGGTCGGAACTGAAGCTTTCTTT. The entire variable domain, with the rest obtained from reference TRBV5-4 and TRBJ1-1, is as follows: ETGVTQSPTHLIKTRGQQVTLRCSSQSGHNTVSWYQQALGQGPQFIFQYYREEENGRGNFPPRFSGLQFPNYSSELNVNALELDDSALYLCASSWTRVGTEAFFGQGTRLTVV.

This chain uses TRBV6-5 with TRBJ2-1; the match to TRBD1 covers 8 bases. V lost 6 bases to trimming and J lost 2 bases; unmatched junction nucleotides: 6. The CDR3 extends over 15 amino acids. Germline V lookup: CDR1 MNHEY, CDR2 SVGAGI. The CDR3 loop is CASRPGQGTYNEQFF. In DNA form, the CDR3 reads TGTGCCAGCAGGCCCGGACAGGGAACCTACAATGAGCAGTTCTTC.

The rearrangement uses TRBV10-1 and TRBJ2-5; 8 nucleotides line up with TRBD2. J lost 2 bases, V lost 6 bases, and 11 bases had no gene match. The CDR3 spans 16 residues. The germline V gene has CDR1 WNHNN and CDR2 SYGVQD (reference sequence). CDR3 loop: CASRSEIIAGQETQYF. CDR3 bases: TGCGCCAGCAGGTCCGAGATCATAGCGGGACAAGAGACCCAGTACTTC.

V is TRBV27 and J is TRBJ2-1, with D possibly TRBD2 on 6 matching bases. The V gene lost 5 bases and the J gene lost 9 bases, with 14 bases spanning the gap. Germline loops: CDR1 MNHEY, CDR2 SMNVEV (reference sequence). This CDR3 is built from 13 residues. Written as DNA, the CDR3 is TGTGCCAGCAGTCCGGCCGTCGGGGGTGAGCAGTTCTTC. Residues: CASSPAVGGEQFF.

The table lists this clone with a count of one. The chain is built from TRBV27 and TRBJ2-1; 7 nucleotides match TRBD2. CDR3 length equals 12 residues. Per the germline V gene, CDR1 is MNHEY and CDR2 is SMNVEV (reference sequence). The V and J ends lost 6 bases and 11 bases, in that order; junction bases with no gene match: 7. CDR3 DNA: TGTGCCAGCAGCAGTCTCGGGACTAAGCAGTTCTTC. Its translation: CASSSLGTKQFF.

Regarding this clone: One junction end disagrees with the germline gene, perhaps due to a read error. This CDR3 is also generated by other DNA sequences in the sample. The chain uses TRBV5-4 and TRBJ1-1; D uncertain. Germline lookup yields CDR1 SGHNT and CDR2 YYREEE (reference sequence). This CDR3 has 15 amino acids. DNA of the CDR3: TGTGCCAGCAGCTTGGAGGCAGGCGGGTACACTGAAGCCTTCTTT. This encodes CASSLEAGGYTEAFF.

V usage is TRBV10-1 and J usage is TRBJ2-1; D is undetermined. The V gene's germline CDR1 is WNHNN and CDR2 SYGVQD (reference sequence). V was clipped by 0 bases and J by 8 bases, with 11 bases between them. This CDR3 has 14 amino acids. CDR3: CASSESTKLDEQFF. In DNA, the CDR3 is TGCGCCAGCAGTGAGTCGACCAAATTGGATGAGCAGTTCTTC.

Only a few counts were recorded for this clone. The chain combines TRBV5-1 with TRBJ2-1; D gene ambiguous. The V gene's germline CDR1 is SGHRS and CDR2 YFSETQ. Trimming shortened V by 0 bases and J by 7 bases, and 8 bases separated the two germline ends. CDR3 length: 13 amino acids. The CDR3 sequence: CASSLGPMNEQFF. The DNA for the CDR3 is TGCGCCAGCAGCTTGGGTCCAATGAATGAGCAGTTCTTC.

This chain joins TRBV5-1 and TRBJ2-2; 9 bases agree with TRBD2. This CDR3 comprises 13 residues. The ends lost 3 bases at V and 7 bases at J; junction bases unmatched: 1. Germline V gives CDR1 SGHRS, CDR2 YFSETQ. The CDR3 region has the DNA TGCGCCAGCAGCTGGACTAGCGACGGGGAGCTGTTTTTT. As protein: CASSWTSDGELFF.

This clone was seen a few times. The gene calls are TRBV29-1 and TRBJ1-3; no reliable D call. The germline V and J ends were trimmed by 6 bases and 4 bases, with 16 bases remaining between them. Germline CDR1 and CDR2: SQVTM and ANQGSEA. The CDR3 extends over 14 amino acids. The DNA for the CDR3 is TGCAGCGTGGCTGACCTGGAGAGAGGAAACACCATATATTTT. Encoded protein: CSVADLERGNTIYF.

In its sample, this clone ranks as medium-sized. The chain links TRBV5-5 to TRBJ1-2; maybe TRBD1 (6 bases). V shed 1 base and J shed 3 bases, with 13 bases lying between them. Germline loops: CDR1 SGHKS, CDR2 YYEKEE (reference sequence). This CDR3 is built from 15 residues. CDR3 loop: CASSLRQEDYYGYTF. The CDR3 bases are TGTGCCAGCAGCTTGAGACAGGAGGATTACTATGGCTACACCTTC. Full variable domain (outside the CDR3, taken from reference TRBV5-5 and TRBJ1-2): DAGVTQSPTHLIKTRGQQVTLRCSPISGHKSVSWYQQVLGQGPQFIFQYYEKEERGRGNFPDRFSARQFPNYSSELNVNALLLGDSALYLCASSLRQEDYYGYTFGSGTRLTVV.

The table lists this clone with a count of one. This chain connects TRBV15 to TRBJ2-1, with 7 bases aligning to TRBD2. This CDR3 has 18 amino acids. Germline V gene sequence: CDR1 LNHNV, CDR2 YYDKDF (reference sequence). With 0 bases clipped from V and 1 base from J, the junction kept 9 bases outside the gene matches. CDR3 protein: CATSRDEVSGLSYNEQFF. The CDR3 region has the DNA TGTGCCACCAGCAGAGATGAGGTTAGCGGGCTATCCTACAATGAGCAGTTCTTC.

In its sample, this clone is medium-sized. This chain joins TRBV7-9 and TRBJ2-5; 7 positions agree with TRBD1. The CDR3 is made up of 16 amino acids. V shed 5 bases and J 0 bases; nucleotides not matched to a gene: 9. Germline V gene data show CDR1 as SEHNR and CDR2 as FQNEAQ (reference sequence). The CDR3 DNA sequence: TGTGCCAGCAGCCCAATAGGACAGGCCGACCAAGAGACCCAGTACTTC. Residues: CASSPIGQADQETQYF.

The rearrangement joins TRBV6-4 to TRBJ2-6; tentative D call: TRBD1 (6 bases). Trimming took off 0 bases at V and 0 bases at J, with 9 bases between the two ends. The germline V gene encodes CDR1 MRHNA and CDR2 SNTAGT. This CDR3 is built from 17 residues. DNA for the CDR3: TGTGCCAGCAGTGACTCGGACAGCAACTCTGGGGCCAACGTCCTGACTTTC. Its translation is CASSDSDSNSGANVLTF.

CDR3 bases: TGTGCCAGCAGCCGGAGTAGCTCCTACAATGAGCAGTTCTTC. It encodes CASSRSSSYNEQFF. The chain combines TRBV7-6 with TRBJ2-1, with unresolved D. Germline V gives CDR1 SGHVS, CDR2 FNYEAQ. Between the trimmed V and J ends, which lost 5 bases and 0 bases, there was a span of 8 bases. The CDR3 covers 14 residues.

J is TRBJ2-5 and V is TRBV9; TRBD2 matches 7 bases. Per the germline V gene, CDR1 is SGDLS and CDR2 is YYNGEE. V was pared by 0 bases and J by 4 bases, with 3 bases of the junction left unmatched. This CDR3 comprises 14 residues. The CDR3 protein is CASSVGGGRETQYF. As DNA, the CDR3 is TGTGCCAGCAGCGTAGGGGGCGGGAGAGAGACCCAGTACTTC.

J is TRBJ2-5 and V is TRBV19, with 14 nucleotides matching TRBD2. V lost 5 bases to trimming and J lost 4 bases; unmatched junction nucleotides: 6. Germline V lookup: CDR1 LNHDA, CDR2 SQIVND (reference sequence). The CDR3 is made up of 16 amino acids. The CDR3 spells CASSPGTSGSGETQYF. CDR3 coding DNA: TGTGCCAGTAGTCCAGGGACTAGCGGGAGCGGAGAGACCCAGTACTTC.

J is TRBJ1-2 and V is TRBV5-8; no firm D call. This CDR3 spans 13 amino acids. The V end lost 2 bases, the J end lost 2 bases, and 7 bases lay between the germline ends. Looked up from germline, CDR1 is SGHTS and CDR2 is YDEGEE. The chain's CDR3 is CASSLHGNYGYTF. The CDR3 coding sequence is TGTGCCAGCAGCTTACATGGGAACTATGGCTACACCTTC.

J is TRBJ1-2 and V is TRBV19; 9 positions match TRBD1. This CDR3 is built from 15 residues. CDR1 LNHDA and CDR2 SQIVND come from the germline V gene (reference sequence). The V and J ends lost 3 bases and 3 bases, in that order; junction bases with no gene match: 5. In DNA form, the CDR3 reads TGTGCCAGTAGTATGGCACAGGGGGCGTACTATGGCTACACCTTC. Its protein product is CASSMAQGAYYGYTF. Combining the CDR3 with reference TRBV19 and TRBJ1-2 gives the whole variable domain DGGITQSPKYLFRKEGQNVTLSCEQNLNHDAMYWYRQDPGQGLRLIYYSQIVNDFQKGDIAEGYSVSREKKESFPLTVTSAQKNPTAFYLCASSMAQGAYYGYTFGSGTRLTVV.

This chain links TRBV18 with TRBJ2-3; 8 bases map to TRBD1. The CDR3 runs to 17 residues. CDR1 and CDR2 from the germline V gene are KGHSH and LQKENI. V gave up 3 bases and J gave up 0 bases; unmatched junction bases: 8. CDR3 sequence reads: CASSPAQGQGSTDTQYF. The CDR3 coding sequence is TGTGCCAGCTCACCGGCGCAAGGACAGGGAAGCACAGATACGCAGTATTTT.

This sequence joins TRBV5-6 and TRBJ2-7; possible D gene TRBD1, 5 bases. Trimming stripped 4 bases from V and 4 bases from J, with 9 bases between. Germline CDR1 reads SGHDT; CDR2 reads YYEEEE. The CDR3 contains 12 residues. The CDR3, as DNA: TGTGCCAGCAGCAGGGGCAGGTACGAGCAGTACTTC. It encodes CASSRGRYEQYF.

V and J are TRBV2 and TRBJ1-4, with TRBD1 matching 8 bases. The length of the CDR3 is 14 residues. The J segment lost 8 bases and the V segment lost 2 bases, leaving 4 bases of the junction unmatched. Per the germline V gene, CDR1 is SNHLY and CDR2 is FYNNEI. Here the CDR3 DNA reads TGTGCCAGCAGTGAACAGGGGGCAAGGGAAAAACTGTTTTTT. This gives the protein CASSEQGAREKLFF.

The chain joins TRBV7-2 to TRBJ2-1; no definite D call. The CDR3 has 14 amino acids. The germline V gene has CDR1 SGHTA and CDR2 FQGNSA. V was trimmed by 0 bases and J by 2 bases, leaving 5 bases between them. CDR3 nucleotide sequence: TGTGCCAGCAGCTTAGCAGGACCCTACAATGAGCAGTTCTTC. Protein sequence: CASSLAGPYNEQFF.

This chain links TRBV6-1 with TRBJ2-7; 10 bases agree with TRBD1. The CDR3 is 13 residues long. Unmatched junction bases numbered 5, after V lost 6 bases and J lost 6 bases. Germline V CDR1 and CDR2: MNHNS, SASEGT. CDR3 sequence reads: CASSSGQGLEQYF. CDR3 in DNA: TGTGCCAGCAGCTCGGGACAGGGGCTCGAGCAGTACTTC.

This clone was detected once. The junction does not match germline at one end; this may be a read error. The CDR3 loop reads CSVADYHEQFF. Here the CDR3 DNA reads TGCAGCGTCGCCGACTACCATGAGCAGTTCTTC. V usage is TRBV29-1 and J usage is TRBJ2-1; weak D call: TRBD2 (5 bases). The CDR3 sequence is 11 residues long. Germline CDR1 is SQVTM and CDR2 is ANQGSEA.